Reported below is one T cell receptor (beta chain). These data come from a study of T cell changes during pregnancy in multiple sclerosis. V was pared by 4 bases and J by 1 base, with 16 bases between. Germline V gene data show CDR1 as KGHSH and CDR2 as LQKENI. The CDR3 consists of 16 residues. The data were produced by immunoSEQ multiplex PCR, yet TCRdb's version contains in-frame clones alone and is incomplete. The table shows about 37,000 clones, with 90% to 95% occurring only once. V gene TRBV18 combines with J gene TRBJ1-1; weak D call: TRBD1 (5 bases). This clonotype was obtained from a female donor in good health, enrolled as a control in a pregnancy study. This material consisted of CD4+ T cells from peripheral blood mononuclear cells, taken in the third trimester of pregnancy. The CDR3 loop reads CASSLLAQGANTEAFF. CDR3 in DNA: TGTGCCAGCTCACTTCTCGCGCAGGGCGCGAACACTGAAGCTTTCTTT.